These 12 T cell receptor beta chains originate from one sample sequenced in a study of shared clonotypes between healthy human individuals. Sequencing used immunoSEQ multiplex PCR; TCRdb keeps in-frame clones, though not all of them. The table lists some 500,000 clones, 79% of them singletons. The sample consisted of PBMCs. The receptors originated from a woman aged 40 to 50 in good health. Some clones in this sample may be carry-over from other donors' samples.

This clone was found a few times. V usage is TRBV19 and J usage is TRBJ1-4, with D possibly TRBD1 on 6 matching bases. Trimming stripped 1 base from V and 0 bases from J, with 9 bases between. The germline gives CDR1 LNHDA, CDR2 SQIVND (reference sequence). This CDR3 has 16 residues. The CDR3 nucleotides read TGTGCCAGTAGTATAGGGGGACAAGCAACTAATGAAAAACTGTTTTTT. Its translation: CASSIGGQATNEKLFF.

The chain combines TRBV5-1 with TRBJ2-3; 11 bases are a match to TRBD2. Trimming removed 0 bases from V and 2 bases from J; junction bases left unmatched: 5. Germline CDR1 reads SGHRS; CDR2 reads YFSETQ. This CDR3 contains 17 residues. The CDR3 loop is CASSLGSGRGTTDTQYF. In DNA form, the CDR3 reads TGCGCCAGCAGCTTGGGTAGCGGGAGGGGGACCACAGATACGCAGTATTTT.

This chain joins TRBV15 and TRBJ2-7; no clear D gene. V lost 0 bases and J lost 2, with 11 bases in between. The germline CDR1 and CDR2 sequences are LNHNV and YYDKDF (reference sequence). The CDR3 runs 15 residues. The CDR3 here is CATSRDWVNAYEQYF. CDR3 nucleotides: TGTGCCACCAGCAGAGATTGGGTAAACGCCTACGAGCAGTACTTC.

The chain recombines TRBV7-8 with TRBJ2-1, with unresolved D. Germline CDR1 is SGHVS and CDR2 is FQNEAQ. V dropped 3 bases and J dropped 2 bases, with 14 bases sitting between them. The length of the CDR3 is 16 residues. CDR3 sequence: CASSLSLWSTYNEQFF. CDR3 nucleotide sequence: TGTGCCAGCAGCTTGTCCCTCTGGAGTACCTACAATGAGCAGTTCTTC.

This clone came up many times. This chain uses TRBV5-5 with TRBJ1-5, with 7 bases aligning to TRBD1. The junction had 4 bases not matched to a gene; V was cut back by 4 bases and J by 0 bases. Germline V gene data show CDR1 as SGHKS and CDR2 as YYEKEE (reference sequence). This CDR3 has 15 amino acids. The CDR3: CASSSGQASNQPQHF. The CDR3 nucleotides read TGTGCCAGCAGCAGTGGACAGGCTAGCAATCAGCCCCAGCATTTT.

This clone was seen more than once but under ten times. The sample contains more than one DNA sequence encoding this CDR3. The rearrangement links TRBV18 to TRBJ2-7; TRBD1 matches 7 bases. This CDR3 spans 12 amino acids. Germline CDR1 is KGHSH and CDR2 is LQKENI. The J segment lost 4 bases and the V segment lost 3 bases, leaving 0 bases of the junction unmatched. CDR3 DNA sequence: TGTGCCAGCTCACCGACAGGGTACGAGCAGTACTTC. Residues: CASSPTGYEQYF.

J is TRBJ1-1 and V is TRBV28, with 8 bases matching TRBD1. This CDR3 contains 14 residues. V trimming: 6 bases; J trimming: 2 bases; junction bases outside the gene matches: 5. Germline CDR1 MDHEN, CDR2 SYDVKM. DNA for the CDR3: TGTGCCAGCAGACACACAGGGGGAAACACTGAAGCTTTCTTT. This encodes CASRHTGGNTEAFF.

V gene TRBV28 combines with J gene TRBJ2-1, with D uncertain. The ends were cut back, 3 bases at V and 10 bases at J, with 7 bases in the middle. Germline CDR1 is MDHEN and CDR2 is SYDVKM. The CDR3 contains 11 residues. In nucleotides, the CDR3 is TGTGCCAGCAGTTTCGAGACAGAGCAGTTCTTC. Translating it yields CASSFETEQFF.

This clone is a singleton in its sample. This sequence may be a read error, since a much larger clone differs from it by one base. This rearrangement joins TRBV6-1 to TRBJ1-2; D unclear. The CDR3 is 12 amino acids. Germline V CDR1 and CDR2: MNHNS, SASEGT. Trimming shortened V by 2 bases and J by 7 bases, and 8 bases separated the two germline ends. CDR3 sequence reads: CASSELTGGYTF. The CDR3 nucleotides are TGTGCCAGCAGTGAACTAACGGGTGGCTACACCTTC.

V and J are TRBV4-3 and TRBJ1-2, with 7 nucleotides matching TRBD1. The J segment lost 5 bases and the V segment lost 2 bases, leaving 8 bases of the junction unmatched. CDR1 LGHNA and CDR2 YSLEER come from the germline V gene. This CDR3 has 15 residues. The CDR3 is CASSQQTGTDYGYTF. CDR3 coding DNA: TGCGCCAGCAGCCAACAAACCGGGACAGATTATGGCTACACCTTC.

This chain connects TRBV5-4 to TRBJ1-1; TRBD1 aligns across 9 bases. The germline V gene has CDR1 SGHNT and CDR2 YYREEE (reference sequence). V lost 3 bases and J lost 2; bases outside the gene matches: 8. The CDR3 loop spans 16 amino acids. CDR3: CASSSGTGLSNTEAFF. The CDR3 nucleotides read TGTGCCAGCAGCTCGGGGACAGGGCTTTCTAACACTGAAGCTTTCTTT.

The chain's CDR3 is CASSIDGRQGSNTEAFF. The CDR3 nucleotides are TGTGCCAGTAGTATAGATGGGAGACAGGGATCGAACACTGAAGCTTTCTTT. The chain combines TRBV19 with TRBJ1-1, with TRBD1 identical over 7 bases. CDR3 length equals 17 residues. Looked up from germline, CDR1 is LNHDA and CDR2 is SQIVND (reference sequence). Unmatched junction bases numbered 8, after V lost 0 bases and J lost 1 base.